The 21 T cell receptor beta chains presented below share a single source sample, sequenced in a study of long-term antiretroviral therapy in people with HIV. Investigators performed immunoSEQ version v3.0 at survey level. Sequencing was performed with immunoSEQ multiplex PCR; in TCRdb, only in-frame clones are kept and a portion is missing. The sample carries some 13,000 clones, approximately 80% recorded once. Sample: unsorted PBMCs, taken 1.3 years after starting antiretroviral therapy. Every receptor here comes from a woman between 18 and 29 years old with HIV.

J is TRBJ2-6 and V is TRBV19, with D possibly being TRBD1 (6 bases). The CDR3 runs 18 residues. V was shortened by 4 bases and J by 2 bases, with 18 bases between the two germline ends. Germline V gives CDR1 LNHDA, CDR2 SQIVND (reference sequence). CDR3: CASSNPQGRSTGANVLTF. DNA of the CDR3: TGTGCCAGTAGTAACCCACAGGGACGCTCGACTGGGGCCAACGTCCTGACTTTC.

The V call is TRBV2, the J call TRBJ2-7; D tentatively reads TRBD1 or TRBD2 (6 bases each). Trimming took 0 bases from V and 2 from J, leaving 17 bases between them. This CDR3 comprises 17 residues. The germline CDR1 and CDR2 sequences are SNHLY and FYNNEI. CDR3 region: CASSEAPPGGGTYEQYF. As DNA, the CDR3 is TGTGCCAGCAGTGAAGCGCCCCCCGGGGGCGGCACCTACGAGCAGTACTTC.

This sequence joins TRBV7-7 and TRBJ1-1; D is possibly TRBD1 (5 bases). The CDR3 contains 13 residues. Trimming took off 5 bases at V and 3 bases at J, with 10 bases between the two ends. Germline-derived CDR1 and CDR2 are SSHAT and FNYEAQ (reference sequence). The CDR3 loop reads CASSQGTHTEAFF. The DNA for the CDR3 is TGTGCCAGCAGCCAAGGGACCCACACTGAAGCTTTCTTT.

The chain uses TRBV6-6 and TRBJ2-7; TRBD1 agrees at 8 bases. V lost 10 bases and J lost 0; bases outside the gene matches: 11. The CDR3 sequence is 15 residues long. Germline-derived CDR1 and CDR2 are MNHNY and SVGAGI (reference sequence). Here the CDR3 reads CATDSGGLSSYEQYF. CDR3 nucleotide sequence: TGTGCCACAGACTCAGGGGGCTTGAGCTCCTACGAGCAGTACTTC.

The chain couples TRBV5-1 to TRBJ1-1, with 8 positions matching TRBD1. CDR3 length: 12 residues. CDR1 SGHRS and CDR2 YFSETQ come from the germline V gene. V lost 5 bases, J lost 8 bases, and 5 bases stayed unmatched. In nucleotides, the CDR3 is TGCGCCAGCAGATTCGGACAGGGAGAAGCTTTCTTT. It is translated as CASRFGQGEAFF.

The CDR3 sequence is CASSLSKFGNTIYF. CDR3 DNA: TGTGCCAGCAGTTTATCCAAATTCGGAAACACCATATATTTT. The chain recombines TRBV28 with TRBJ1-3; D is undetermined. In germline, CDR1 is MDHEN, CDR2 SYDVKM. The CDR3 covers 14 residues. Trimming pared 1 base from V and 4 bases from J, leaving 8 bases between. Drawing the rest from reference TRBV28 and TRBJ1-3, the complete variable domain is DVKVTQSSRYLVKRTGEKVFLECVQDMDHENMFWYRQDPGLGLRLIYFSYDVKMKEKGDIPEGYSVSREKKERFSLILESASTNQTSMYLCASSLSKFGNTIYFGEGSWLTVV.

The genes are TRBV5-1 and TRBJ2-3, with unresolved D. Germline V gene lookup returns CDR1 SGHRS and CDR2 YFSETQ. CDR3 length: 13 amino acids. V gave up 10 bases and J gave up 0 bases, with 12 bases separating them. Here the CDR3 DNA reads TGCGCCGCGCGAGGTCTTAGCACAGATACGCAGTATTTT. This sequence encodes CAARGLSTDTQYF.

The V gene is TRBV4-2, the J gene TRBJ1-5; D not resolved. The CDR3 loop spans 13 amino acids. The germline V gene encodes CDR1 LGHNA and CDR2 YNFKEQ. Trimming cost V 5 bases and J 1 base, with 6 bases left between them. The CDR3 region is CASSSGSNQPQHF. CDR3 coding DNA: TGTGCCAGCAGCTCCGGGAGCAATCAGCCCCAGCATTTT.

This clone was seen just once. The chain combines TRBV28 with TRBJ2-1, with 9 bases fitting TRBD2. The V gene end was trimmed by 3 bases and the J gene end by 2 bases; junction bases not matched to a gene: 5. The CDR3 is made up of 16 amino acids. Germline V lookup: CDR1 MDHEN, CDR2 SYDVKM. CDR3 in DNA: TGTGCCAGCAGTTTTTGGGCTAGCGGGACCTACAATGAGCAGTTCTTC. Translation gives CASSFWASGTYNEQFF. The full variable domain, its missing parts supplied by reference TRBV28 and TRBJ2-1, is DVKVTQSSRYLVKRTGEKVFLECVQDMDHENMFWYRQDPGLGLRLIYFSYDVKMKEKGDIPEGYSVSREKKERFSLILESASTNQTSMYLCASSFWASGTYNEQFFGPGTRLTVL.

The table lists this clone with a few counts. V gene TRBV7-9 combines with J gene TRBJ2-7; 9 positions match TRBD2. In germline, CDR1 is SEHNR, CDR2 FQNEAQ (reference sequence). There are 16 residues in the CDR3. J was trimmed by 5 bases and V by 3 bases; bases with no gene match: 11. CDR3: CASSFSVAGVENEQYF. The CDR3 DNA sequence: TGTGCCAGCAGCTTCTCCGTAGCGGGAGTGGAGAACGAGCAGTACTTC.

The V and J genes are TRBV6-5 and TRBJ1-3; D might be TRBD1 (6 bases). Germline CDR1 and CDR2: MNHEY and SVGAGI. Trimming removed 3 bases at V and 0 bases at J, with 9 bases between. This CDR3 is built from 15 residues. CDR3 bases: TGTGCCAGCAGTTATGCAGGGGACTCTGGAAACACCATATATTTT. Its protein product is CASSYAGDSGNTIYF.

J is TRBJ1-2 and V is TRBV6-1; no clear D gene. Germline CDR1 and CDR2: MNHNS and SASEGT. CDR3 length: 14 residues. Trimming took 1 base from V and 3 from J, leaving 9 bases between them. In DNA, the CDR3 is TGTGCCAGCAGTGAAGGAGCCAGCGACTATGGCTACACCTTC. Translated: CASSEGASDYGYTF.

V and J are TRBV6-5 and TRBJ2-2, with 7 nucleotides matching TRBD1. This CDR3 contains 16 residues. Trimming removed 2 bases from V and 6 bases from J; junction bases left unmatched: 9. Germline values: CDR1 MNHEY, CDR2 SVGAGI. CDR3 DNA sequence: TGTGCCAGCAGTTACGGGGGCGTAGGGGGCGCCGGGGAGCTGTTTTTT. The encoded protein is CASSYGGVGGAGELFF.

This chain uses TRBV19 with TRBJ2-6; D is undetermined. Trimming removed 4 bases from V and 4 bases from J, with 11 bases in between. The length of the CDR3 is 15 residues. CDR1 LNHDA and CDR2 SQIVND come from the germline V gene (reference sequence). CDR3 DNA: TGTGCCAGTAGTAAGTTGTCTTCGGGGGCCAACGTCCTGACTTTC. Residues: CASSKLSSGANVLTF.

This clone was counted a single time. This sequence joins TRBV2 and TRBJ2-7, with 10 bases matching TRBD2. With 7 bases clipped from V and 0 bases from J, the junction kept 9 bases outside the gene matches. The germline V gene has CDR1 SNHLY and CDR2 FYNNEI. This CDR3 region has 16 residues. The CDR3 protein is CASIPEGLANSYEQYF. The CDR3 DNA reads TGTGCCAGCATTCCTGAGGGACTAGCGAACTCCTACGAGCAGTACTTC.

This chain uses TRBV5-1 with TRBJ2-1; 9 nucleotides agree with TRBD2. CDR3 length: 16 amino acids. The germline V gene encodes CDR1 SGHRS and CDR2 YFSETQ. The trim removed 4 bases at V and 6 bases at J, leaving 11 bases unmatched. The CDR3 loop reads CASSLSSGRVGNEQFF. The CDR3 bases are TGCGCCAGCAGCCTAAGTAGCGGGAGAGTGGGCAATGAGCAGTTCTTC.

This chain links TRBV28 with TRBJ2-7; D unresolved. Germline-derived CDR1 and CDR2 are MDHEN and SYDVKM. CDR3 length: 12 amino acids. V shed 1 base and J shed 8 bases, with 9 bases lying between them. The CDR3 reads CASSLFKGKQYF. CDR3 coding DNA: TGTGCCAGCAGTTTATTTAAAGGGAAGCAGTACTTC.

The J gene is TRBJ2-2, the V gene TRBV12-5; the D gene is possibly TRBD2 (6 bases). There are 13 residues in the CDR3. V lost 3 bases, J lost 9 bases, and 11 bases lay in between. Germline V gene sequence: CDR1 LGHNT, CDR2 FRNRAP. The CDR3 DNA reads TGTGCTAGTGGTTTTGGGGGGTCACGGGAGCTGTTTTTT. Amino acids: CASGFGGSRELFF.

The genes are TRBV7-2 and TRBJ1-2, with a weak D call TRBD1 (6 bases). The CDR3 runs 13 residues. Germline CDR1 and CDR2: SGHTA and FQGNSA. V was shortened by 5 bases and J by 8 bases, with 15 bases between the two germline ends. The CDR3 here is CASSPAQGPGYTF. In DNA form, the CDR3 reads TGTGCCAGCAGCCCAGCGCAGGGGCCCGGCTACACCTTC.

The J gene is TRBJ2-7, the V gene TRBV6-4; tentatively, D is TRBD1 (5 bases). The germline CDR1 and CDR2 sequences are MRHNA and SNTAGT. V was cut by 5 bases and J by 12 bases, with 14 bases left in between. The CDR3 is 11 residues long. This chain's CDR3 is CASSNTGPSYF. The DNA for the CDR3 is TGTGCCAGCAGTAATACAGGACCCTCGTACTTC.

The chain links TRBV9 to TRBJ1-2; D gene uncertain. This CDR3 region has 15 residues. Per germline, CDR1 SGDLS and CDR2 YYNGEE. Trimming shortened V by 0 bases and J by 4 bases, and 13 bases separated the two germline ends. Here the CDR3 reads CASSVAGSQPYGYTF. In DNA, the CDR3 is TGTGCCAGCAGCGTAGCTGGCAGCCAACCCTATGGCTACACCTTC.